Sequencing of this TCR beta chain was carried out in a study of blood T cells in healthy people across ages. Alongside a J-beta primer mix, a sample-barcoded 5' primer served in a second PCR lasting about 7 to 11 cycles. TCRdb independently ran MiXCR on the 5' RACE reads; one entry per CDR3 protein. The profile shows about 1.4 million distinct CDR3 sequences, 55% to 75% of them singletons. A few counts support this clonotype. Germline values: CDR1 SQVTM, CDR2 ANQGSEA. The CDR3 loop spans 12 amino acids. The V and J ends lost 3 bases and 5 bases respectively, with 10 bases between them. This TCR derives from a man between 18 and 35 years old in good health. This chain uses TRBV29-1 with TRBJ2-5, with D tentatively TRBD2 (5 bases). Sample: blood. CDR3 nucleotide sequence: TGCAGCGTTGATCTGGGAGTTGAGACCCAGTACTTC. Protein sequence: CSVDLGVETQYF.